This T cell receptor beta chain originates from a study of OX40 agonist ivuxolimab in advanced cancers. This CDR3 has 15 amino acids. In germline, CDR1 is SGHVS, CDR2 FNYEAQ. Trimming at V came to 5 bases and at J to 1 base, leaving 5 bases not matched to a gene. This clone was found a few times. Other DNA sequences of this sample code for an identical CDR3. Sequenced by immunoSEQ multiplex PCR; TCRdb stores in-frame clones only, minus some. This sample has roughly 70,000 clones, with about 87% found just once. This rearrangement joins TRBV7-6 to TRBJ2-7; 10 bases are a match to TRBD2. The material was CD4+ or CD8+ T cells sorted from blood, obtained in a trial of the OX40 agonist ivuxolimab. The receptor's source is an adult with an advanced solid tumor such as melanoma, head and neck, liver or kidney cancer. The CDR3 coding sequence is TGTGCCAGCAGCAGGACTAGCGGAGGTTCCTACGAGCAGTACTTC. Its translation is CASSRTSGGSYEQYF. Full variable domain (outside the CDR3, taken from reference TRBV7-6 and TRBJ2-7): GAGVSQSPRYKVTKRGQDVALRCDPISGHVSLYWYRQALGQGPEFLTYFNYEAQQDKSGLPNDRFSAERPEGSISTLTIQRTEQRDSAMYRCASSRTSGGSYEQYFGPGTRLTVT.